This TCR beta chain was recorded in a study of blood T cell repertoires in COVID-19. Study-wide context: Some COVID-19 samples were acute and others convalescent; all came from the United States, Italy and Spain. PBMCs, B-cell-depleted T cells, or T cells provided the cDNA or gDNA that made up the material.

Original handling: Amplifying reference gene primers gave estimates of nucleated cell counts. Using immunoSEQ multiplex PCR, the repertoire was profiled, and TCRdb retains in-frame clones only, with some absent. Clonal size and the V and J genes are those of that table, whereas D and trimming came from the DNA. The sample contains tens of thousands of clones, roughly 88% of which appear only once. There are 16 residues in the CDR3. The V and J ends lost 5 bases and 5 bases respectively, with 19 bases between them. Germline V gives CDR1 SGHVS, CDR2 FNYEAQ. The TCR comes from a human donor in a cohort sampled during active COVID-19. Material: peripheral blood. The chain has TRBV7-6 and TRBJ1-3; D is unresolved. In DNA, the CDR3 is TGTGCCAGCAGCCCAAGCATGCGGGCGCCGAGAAACACCATATATTTT. Protein: CASSPSMRAPRNTIYF.